The 27 T cell receptor beta chains below come from one sample, sequenced in a study of shared clonotypes between healthy human individuals. Sequencing was performed with immunoSEQ multiplex PCR; in TCRdb, only in-frame clones are kept and a portion is missing. The table shows 740,000 or so clones, with around 73% occurring only once. The source material was memory CD4+ T cells sorted from blood. Indicated subset: CD45RA-negative fraction. Source of these receptors: a woman in her 30s in good health.

The chain carries TRBV2 and TRBJ2-7; D not certain. The CDR3 consists of 14 residues. From germline, CDR1 is SNHLY and CDR2 FYNNEI. V was pared by 5 bases and J by 0 bases, with 11 bases between. The CDR3, as DNA: TGTGCCAGCAGTCCGAGCGTAACCTCCTACGAGCAGTACTTC. Its protein product is CASSPSVTSYEQYF.

This clone was detected a few times. The rearrangement joins TRBV14 to TRBJ2-7; 8 bases agree with TRBD2. The CDR3 length is 15 residues. The ends lost 1 base at V and 0 bases at J; junction bases unmatched: 2. Germline CDR1 and CDR2: SGHDN and FVKESK. In DNA form, the CDR3 reads TGTGCCAGCAGCCAAGCCCTAGCGGGCTCCTACGAGCAGTACTTC. It translates to CASSQALAGSYEQYF.

The rearrangement links TRBV5-1 to TRBJ2-5; 7 nucleotides line up with TRBD1. Trimming cost V 4 bases and J 2 bases; bases outside gene matches: 8. The CDR3 spans 15 residues. Germline loops: CDR1 SGHRS, CDR2 YFSETQ. CDR3 protein: CASSNLGTEQETQYF. The CDR3, as DNA: TGCGCCAGCAGCAACCTCGGGACAGAGCAAGAGACCCAGTACTTC.

V usage is TRBV6-1 and J usage is TRBJ2-7; 7 bases fit TRBD1. The CDR3 extends over 15 amino acids. The V gene's germline CDR1 is MNHNS and CDR2 SASEGT. V lost 6 bases, J lost 0 bases, and 8 bases stayed unmatched. Written as DNA, the CDR3 is TGTGCCAGCAGGGATACAGGGGTGAGCTCCTACGAGCAGTACTTC. It translates to CASRDTGVSSYEQYF.

The rearrangement uses TRBV9 and TRBJ1-3; tentatively, D is TRBD1 (5 bases). There are 15 residues in the CDR3. Trimming pared 4 bases from V and 4 bases from J, leaving 15 bases between. Germline CDR1 is SGDLS and CDR2 is YYNGEE. CDR3 amino acids: CASSPEGTRGNTIYF. In DNA form, the CDR3 reads TGTGCCAGCAGCCCAGAAGGGACCCGGGGAAACACCATATATTTT.

The CDR3 DNA is TGTGCCAGCAGTTACTTCCCCGGGGACTCCTCCTACGAGCAGTACTTC. As protein: CASSYFPGDSSYEQYF. The V gene is TRBV6-6, the J gene TRBJ2-7; a possible D gene is TRBD2 (6 bases). The CDR3 consists of 16 residues. V lost 1 base to trimming and J lost 0 bases, with 13 bases between them. Germline V gene data show CDR1 as MNHNY and CDR2 as SVGAGI (reference sequence).

The CDR3 spells CASSEATANQPQHF. DNA of the CDR3: TGTGCCAGCAGTGAAGCGACGGCGAATCAGCCCCAGCATTTT. The V call is TRBV2, the J call TRBJ1-5, with D unclear. Trimming removed 0 bases at V and 4 bases at J, with 7 bases between. The CDR3 is 14 amino acids. Germline V lookup: CDR1 SNHLY, CDR2 FYNNEI.

This rearrangement joins TRBV2 to TRBJ2-4; 7 bases are a match to TRBD1. Germline lookup yields CDR1 SNHLY and CDR2 FYNNEI. The CDR3 sequence is 15 residues long. The J segment lost 2 bases and the V segment lost 10 bases, leaving 11 bases of the junction unmatched. CDR3 DNA: TGTGCCATGACCGGGACAGATGAGTCCAAAAACATTCAGTACTTC. Residues: CAMTGTDESKNIQYF. Full variable domain (remainder filled in from reference TRBV2 and TRBJ2-4): EPEVTQTPSHQVTQMGQEVILRCVPISNHLYFYWYRQILGQKVEFLVSFYNNEISEKSEIFDDQFSVERPDGSNFTLKIRSTKLEDSAMYFCAMTGTDESKNIQYFGAGTRLSVL.

The chain employs TRBV7-2 and TRBJ2-4; tentatively, D is TRBD2 (6 bases). V lost 1 base and J 0 bases, leaving 10 bases between the germline ends. Germline V gene sequence: CDR1 SGHTA, CDR2 FQGNSA. The CDR3 is made up of 16 amino acids. CDR3 in amino acids: CASSLGSGLAKNIQYF. DNA of the CDR3: TGTGCCAGCAGCTTAGGCAGCGGGCTAGCCAAAAACATTCAGTACTTC.

The chain employs TRBV19 and TRBJ2-3, with D possibly being TRBD2 (6 bases). Trimming cost V 3 bases and J 1 base, with 14 bases left between them. The CDR3 loop spans 16 amino acids. In germline, CDR1 is LNHDA, CDR2 SQIVND (reference sequence). CDR3 in amino acids: CASSMGPAGRTDTQYF. CDR3 nucleotide sequence: TGTGCCAGTAGTATGGGTCCAGCGGGTCGCACAGATACGCAGTATTTT.

The CDR3 here is CASSDRGLRETQYF. For the CDR3, the DNA is TGTGCCAGCAGTGATAGGGGGCTTCGGGAGACCCAGTACTTC. This chain joins TRBV2 and TRBJ2-5, with 7 bases that match TRBD1. The V and J ends lost 3 bases and 5 bases, in that order; junction bases with no gene match: 6. The CDR3 sequence is 14 residues long. Per germline, CDR1 SNHLY and CDR2 FYNNEI.

In nucleotides, the CDR3 is TGTGCCAGCAGTCCCCGACTAGCGGATACCTACGAGCAGTACTTC. Residues: CASSPRLADTYEQYF. The rearrangement links TRBV27 to TRBJ2-7, with TRBD2 matching over 9 bases. This CDR3 region has 15 residues. With 5 bases clipped from V and 2 bases from J, the junction kept 7 bases outside the gene matches. Germline V gene lookup returns CDR1 MNHEY and CDR2 SMNVEV (reference sequence).

The V gene is TRBV28, the J gene TRBJ2-1; a possible D gene is TRBD1 (5 bases). This CDR3 comprises 19 residues. Germline V gives CDR1 MDHEN, CDR2 SYDVKM. Trimming pared 6 bases from V and 6 bases from J, leaving 30 bases between. The CDR3: CASRPRFWTSGFGVNEQFF. DNA of the CDR3: TGTGCCAGCAGGCCTAGATTTTGGACATCGGGTTTCGGAGTCAATGAGCAGTTCTTC. The full variable domain, its missing parts supplied by reference TRBV28 and TRBJ2-1, is DVKVTQSSRYLVKRTGEKVFLECVQDMDHENMFWYRQDPGLGLRLIYFSYDVKMKEKGDIPEGYSVSREKKERFSLILESASTNQTSMYLCASRPRFWTSGFGVNEQFFGPGTRLTVL.

This chain uses TRBV28 with TRBJ2-5; D might be TRBD2 (6 bases). The CDR3 is 13 residues long. The germline CDR1 and CDR2 sequences are MDHEN and SYDVKM. V was cut by 3 bases and J by 11 bases, with 16 bases left in between. The CDR3 loop reads CASSLGRTGEQYF. The CDR3 coding sequence is TGTGCCAGCAGTTTGGGACGCACGGGGGAGCAGTACTTC.

DNA of the CDR3: TGTGCCAGCAGTCCCCCGGGACGGCAGGTCCTGACTTTC. This sequence encodes CASSPPGRQVLTF. V and J are TRBV27 and TRBJ2-6, with D perhaps being TRBD1 or TRBD2 (5 bases each). The V gene's germline CDR1 is MNHEY and CDR2 SMNVEV (reference sequence). V was cut by 5 bases and J by 13 bases, with 15 bases left in between. There are 13 residues in the CDR3.

The J gene is TRBJ2-1, the V gene TRBV7-7; no definite D call. Trimming pared 5 bases from V and 5 bases from J, leaving 7 bases between. There are 12 residues in the CDR3. The germline V gene has CDR1 SSHAT and CDR2 FNYEAQ (reference sequence). CDR3 DNA: TGTGCCAGCAGCCCACTTAACAATGAGCAGTTCTTC. Translating gives CASSPLNNEQFF.

The count of this clone is one. V is TRBV5-1 and J is TRBJ2-3, with 7 bases that match TRBD1. The V and J ends lost 0 bases and 2 bases, in that order; junction bases with no gene match: 3. This CDR3 has 15 residues. Germline-derived CDR1 and CDR2 are SGHRS and YFSETQ. CDR3 in amino acids: CASSLEGQPTDTQYF. Written as DNA, the CDR3 is TGCGCCAGCAGCTTGGAGGGACAGCCCACAGATACGCAGTATTTT.

This clone was detected once. The same CDR3 arises from other DNA sequences in this sample as well. The rearrangement links TRBV19 to TRBJ2-7; possible D gene TRBD2, 5 bases. V was pared by 3 bases and J by 1 base, with 10 bases between. Germline CDR1 LNHDA, CDR2 SQIVND (reference sequence). The CDR3 extends over 14 amino acids. CDR3 DNA: TGTGCCAGTAGTATTAGCTCGGGATCCTACGAGCAGTACTTC. Translating it yields CASSISSGSYEQYF.

The chain has TRBV10-3 and TRBJ2-7, with 12 bases lining up with TRBD1. V was pared by 9 bases and J by 5 bases, with 5 bases of the junction left unmatched. The CDR3 sequence is 13 residues long. Germline loops: CDR1 ENHRY, CDR2 SYGVKD. DNA of the CDR3: TGTGCCATGGGGGGACAGGGGGCGGACGAGCAGTACTTC. This codes for CAMGGQGADEQYF.

CDR3 sequence reads: CASSPSGGSYEQYF. The CDR3 nucleotides are TGTGCCAGCAGCCCTTCTGGAGGCTCCTACGAGCAGTACTTC. The chain employs TRBV7-8 and TRBJ2-7, with TRBD2 as a possible D gene (5 bases). The V and J ends lost 5 bases and 0 bases respectively, with 11 bases between them. Germline CDR1 reads SGHVS; CDR2 reads FQNEAQ. This CDR3 has 14 residues.

On this clone itself: The sample has other DNA sequences that encode this CDR3 too. This chain links TRBV29-1 with TRBJ1-5, with 7 bases fitting TRBD1. Unmatched junction bases numbered 3, after V lost 5 bases and J lost 2 bases. This CDR3 is 13 amino acids long. Germline values: CDR1 SQVTM, CDR2 ANQGSEA. This CDR3 reads CSVITGGNQPQHF. CDR3 nucleotides: TGCAGCGTTATTACAGGGGGCAATCAGCCCCAGCATTTT.

V gene TRBV6-1 combines with J gene TRBJ2-2, with D possibly TRBD1 on 5 matching bases. The germline V gene encodes CDR1 MNHNS and CDR2 SASEGT. With 3 bases removed from V and 3 bases from J, the gap between germline ends came to 17 bases. The CDR3 runs 17 residues. DNA of the CDR3: TGTGCCAGCAGTGAGGGTCGGCAGGGCGTATACACCGGGGAGCTGTTTTTT. Its protein product is CASSEGRQGVYTGELFF.

This clone was counted only a few times. The J gene is TRBJ2-7, the V gene TRBV5-1, with TRBD1 identical over 10 bases. This CDR3 contains 16 residues. J lost 3 bases, V lost 4 bases, and 10 bases had no gene match. Germline V lookup: CDR1 SGHRS, CDR2 YFSETQ. CDR3 DNA sequence: TGCGCCAGCAGCACAACCCCCGGGACAGGGGTCTACGAGCAGTACTTC. It encodes CASSTTPGTGVYEQYF. The entire variable domain, with the rest obtained from reference TRBV5-1 and TRBJ2-7, is as follows: KAGVTQTPRYLIKTRGQQVTLSCSPISGHRSVSWYQQTPGQGLQFLFEYFSETQRNKGNFPGRFSGRQFSNSRSEMNVSTLELGDSALYLCASSTTPGTGVYEQYFGPGTRLTVT.

The chain carries TRBV28 and TRBJ2-2; TRBD1 aligns across 7 bases. CDR3 length equals 17 residues. CDR1 MDHEN and CDR2 SYDVKM come from the germline V gene. The trim removed 1 base at V and 8 bases at J, leaving 13 bases unmatched. The CDR3 protein is CASSLFLQRGRMGELFF. The DNA for the CDR3 is TGTGCCAGCAGTTTATTTCTCCAGAGGGGGCGTATGGGGGAGCTGTTTTTT.

The rearrangement links TRBV7-8 to TRBJ2-7; the match to TRBD1 covers 10 bases. With 0 bases clipped from V and 2 bases from J, the junction kept 4 bases outside the gene matches. The CDR3 contains 16 residues. CDR1 is SGHVS, CDR2 FQNEAQ, per germline. The CDR3 coding sequence is TGTGCCAGCAGCTTAGCGCTGGGGACAGGGGCCTACGAGCAGTACTTC. Translating it yields CASSLALGTGAYEQYF.

The J gene is TRBJ2-3, the V gene TRBV15; TRBD1 or TRBD2 may be the D gene (5 bases each). Trimming took 0 bases from V and 1 from J, leaving 11 bases between them. Per the germline V gene, CDR1 is LNHNV and CDR2 is YYDKDF (reference sequence). This CDR3 is 16 amino acids long. This chain's CDR3 is CATSRELEGRTDTQYF. The CDR3 region has the DNA TGTGCCACCAGCAGAGAATTAGAGGGGCGCACAGATACGCAGTATTTT.

This clone occurred many times. The chain is built from TRBV7-3 and TRBJ2-2; TRBD1 might be the D (6 bases). The germline V gene encodes CDR1 SGHTA and CDR2 FQGTGA. The V gene lost 5 bases and the J gene lost 4 bases, with 11 bases spanning the gap. This CDR3 region has 14 residues. The CDR3 bases are TGTGCCAGCAGCCCCGGACAGCCCACCGGGGAGCTGTTTTTT. Translation gives CASSPGQPTGELFF.